Following are 13 T cell receptor beta chains from one sample sequenced in a study of cytomegalovirus exposure and HLA in healthy donors. The PCR had 60 Vbeta and 13 Jbeta primers. TCRdb keeps only in-frame clones here, not all; method: immunoSEQ multiplex PCR. The table has under 140,000 clones, 78% seen once. Input material: PBMCs. These receptors were taken from a young woman in good health and CMV-seronegative.

The chain recombines TRBV4-3 with TRBJ1-2; D is ambiguous. V was trimmed by 1 base and J by 3 bases, leaving 6 bases between them. The CDR3 sequence is 13 residues long. The germline V gene encodes CDR1 LGHNA and CDR2 YSLEER. The CDR3 sequence is CASSQVGDYGYTF. In DNA, the CDR3 is TGCGCCAGCAGCCAAGTCGGGGACTATGGCTACACCTTC.

The chain has TRBV13 and TRBJ2-7; 10 bases map to TRBD1. After removal of 2 bases from V and 7 bases from J, the junction contained 8 bases not matched to a gene. CDR1 and CDR2 (germline): PRHDT, FYEKMQ (reference sequence). The CDR3 contains 15 residues. CDR3: CASSLRRQGAWEQYF. The CDR3 coding sequence is TGTGCCAGCAGCTTAAGGCGACAGGGGGCGTGGGAGCAGTACTTC.

The rearrangement uses TRBV14 and TRBJ2-2; D call uncertain. The CDR3 is 14 residues long. The germline CDR1 and CDR2 sequences are SGHDN and FVKESK. The V end lost 4 bases, the J end lost 3 bases, and 9 bases lay between the germline ends. The CDR3 sequence is CASSRDWDTGELFF. As DNA, the CDR3 is TGTGCCAGCAGCCGCGACTGGGACACCGGGGAGCTGTTTTTT.

The chain's CDR3 is CASSRGYEQYF. The CDR3 nucleotides read TGTGCCAGCAGTAGGGGTTACGAGCAGTACTTC. The V call is TRBV28, the J call TRBJ2-7; weak D call: TRBD1 (5 bases). The CDR3 runs to 11 residues. Germline assignment: CDR1 MDHEN and CDR2 SYDVKM. Trimming removed 5 bases at V and 4 bases at J, with 6 bases between.

The chain employs TRBV15 and TRBJ2-7, with D possibly matching TRBD1 (6 bases). This CDR3 is 14 amino acids long. Germline V gene sequence: CDR1 LNHNV, CDR2 YYDKDF (reference sequence). Trimming took off 3 bases at V and 7 bases at J, with 16 bases between the two ends. CDR3 nucleotides: TGTGCCACCAGCAGCCAACAGGGCTCGCGGGAGCAGTACTTC. This codes for CATSSQQGSREQYF.

The genes are TRBV19 and TRBJ1-5; D gene unclear. The germline gives CDR1 LNHDA, CDR2 SQIVND (reference sequence). V shed 3 bases and J shed 2 bases, with 2 bases lying between them. This CDR3 has 12 amino acids. The CDR3 nucleotides read TGTGCCAGTAGTATCGGCAATCAGCCCCAGCATTTT. It specifies CASSIGNQPQHF.

The gene calls are TRBV4-2 and TRBJ2-7; D is perhaps TRBD2 (5 bases). The CDR3 totals 17 residues. Between the trimmed V and J ends, which lost 4 bases and 2 bases, there was a span of 21 bases. The germline gives CDR1 LGHNA, CDR2 YNFKEQ. Here the CDR3 DNA reads TGTGCCAGCAGCCCCTCCTACTACGACGGGAAAGCCTACGAGCAGTACTTC. It specifies CASSPSYYDGKAYEQYF.

This clone has a single count. The genes are TRBV12-5 and TRBJ1-1; 9 bases agree with TRBD1. The V gene's germline CDR1 is LGHNT and CDR2 FRNRAP. Trimming cost V 2 bases and J 3 bases; bases outside gene matches: 7. The CDR3 covers 16 residues. The CDR3: CASGLNRGRRDTEAFF. CDR3 bases: TGTGCTAGTGGTTTGAACAGGGGGCGCAGGGACACTGAAGCTTTCTTT.

The chain carries TRBV6-5 and TRBJ2-7; TRBD1 matches 8 bases. This CDR3 has 15 amino acids. Germline values: CDR1 MNHEY, CDR2 SVGAGI. Trimming took 4 bases from V and 2 from J; bases not matched to a gene: 7. The CDR3 nucleotides read TGTGCCAGCAGTTCTACGGACAGGGTTGCCTACGAGCAGTACTTC. Protein sequence: CASSSTDRVAYEQYF.

The rearrangement links TRBV5-1 to TRBJ2-5; no firm D call. Germline CDR1 and CDR2: SGHRS and YFSETQ. CDR3 length equals 15 residues. With 0 bases removed from V and 5 bases from J, the gap between germline ends came to 14 bases. The CDR3 sequence is CASSLETAAVETQYF. CDR3 bases: TGCGCCAGCAGCTTGGAGACCGCGGCTGTCGAGACCCAGTACTTC.

This clone was recorded once. J is TRBJ1-5 and V is TRBV10-2; 7 bases agree with TRBD1. Per germline, CDR1 WSHSY and CDR2 SAAADI. The trim removed 4 bases at V and 7 bases at J, leaving 4 bases unmatched. The CDR3 extends over 13 amino acids. As DNA, the CDR3 is TGCGCCAGCAGTGTCCAGGGGGGACAGCCCCAGCATTTT. Translated: CASSVQGGQPQHF.

The chain employs TRBV7-8 and TRBJ2-1, with TRBD2 matching over 10 bases. Germline CDR1 is SGHVS and CDR2 is FQNEAQ. The J segment lost 7 bases and the V segment lost 2 bases, leaving 8 bases of the junction unmatched. The CDR3 has 16 amino acids. For the CDR3, the DNA is TGTGCCAGCAGCTTACAGATAGCGGGGGGAGTTAATGAGCAGTTCTTC. Its protein product is CASSLQIAGGVNEQFF.

This clone was recorded once. The V gene is TRBV10-3, the J gene TRBJ1-2; maybe TRBD1 (5 bases). The ends were cut back, 6 bases at V and 0 bases at J, with 11 bases in the middle. CDR1 ENHRY and CDR2 SYGVKD come from the germline V gene. CDR3 length equals 14 residues. Here the CDR3 DNA reads TGTGCCATCAGCCCGGGGGACGCTAACTATGGCTACACCTTC. Amino acids: CAISPGDANYGYTF.